This T cell receptor beta chain appears in the sequencing data of a study of blood T cell repertoires in COVID-19. Background on the study: Samples came from the United States, Italy and Spain, spanning acute and convalescent COVID-19. T cells, B-cell-depleted T cells, or PBMCs supplied cDNA or gDNA.

Produced via immunoSEQ multiplex PCR; TCRdb's table is partial and in-frame only. The sample records 130,000 to 150,000 clones, roughly 80% being singletons. This CDR3 spans 13 amino acids. Germline values: CDR1 SGHTA, CDR2 FQGNSA. V lost 4 bases and J 4 bases, leaving 10 bases between the germline ends. This TCR derives from a human donor in a cohort sampled during active COVID-19. Sequencing was done on a sample of peripheral blood. The chain is built from TRBV7-2 and TRBJ1-2; no firm D call. The DNA for the CDR3 is TGTGCCAGCAGCTCCGGGAGTTCCTATGGCTACACCTTC. Residues: CASSSGSSYGYTF.